A selection of T cell receptor beta chains follows, all from one sample in a study of T cell responses to AZD1222 COVID-19 vaccine. Clones were read by immunoSEQ multiplex PCR, and TCRdb kept only the in-frame ones, dropping some. The sample has around 140,000 clones; 85% are singletons. The sample consisted of peripheral blood, taken 28 days after the second dose of the MenACWY control vaccine. The receptors originated from an adult who received the MenACWY meningococcal vaccine as a control. CDR3s include the opening cysteine and the closing phenylalanine or tryptophan. Each record gives: V gene, clone size, J gene, D gene, CDR3 DNA, CDR3 protein. D genes are given only for firm matches. A clone size is listed for some rows: how often the clone was seen (once, few, many), or a class if it is expanded.

v_gene: TRBV24-1; abundance: NA; j_gene: TRBJ2-7; d_gene: NA; CDR3nt: TGTGCCACCAGTGATACCCGGGGCTCCTACGAGCAGTACTTC; CDR3aa: CATSDTRGSYEQYF
v_gene: TRBV4-1; abundance: NA; j_gene: TRBJ2-3; d_gene: TRBD1; CDR3nt: TGCGCCAGCAGCCGGGGGGACAGGGGGCTGGATACGCAGTATTTT; CDR3aa: CASSRGDRGLDTQYF
v_gene: TRBV30; abundance: NA; j_gene: TRBJ2-7; d_gene: NA; CDR3nt: TGTGCCTGGGGGGGACTCACGAGCTCCTACGAGCAGTACTTC; CDR3aa: CAWGGLTSSYEQYF
v_gene: TRBV18; abundance: NA; j_gene: TRBJ1-5; d_gene: NA; CDR3nt: TGTGCCAGCTCACCACCTGGGGTTAATCAGCCCCAGCATTTT; CDR3aa: CASSPPGVNQPQHF
v_gene: TRBV12-5; abundance: NA; j_gene: TRBJ2-5; d_gene: TRBD2; CDR3nt: TGTGCTAGTGGTTTGGTCCCGGGAGGGGAGACCCAGTACTTC; CDR3aa: CASGLVPGGETQYF
v_gene: TRBV5-6; abundance: NA; j_gene: TRBJ1-2; d_gene: NA; CDR3nt: TGTGCCAGCTCCTTAGGGGCAGGCAACCTAGGCCATGGCTACACCTTC; CDR3aa: CASSLGAGNLGHGYTF
v_gene: TRBV28; abundance: NA; j_gene: TRBJ2-3; d_gene: NA; CDR3nt: TGTGCCAGCAGAGGAGGGAGTTATGGCACAGATACGCAGTATTTT; CDR3aa: CASRGGSYGTDTQYF
v_gene: TRBV19; abundance: NA; j_gene: TRBJ2-1; d_gene: TRBD1; CDR3nt: TGTGCCAGTAGTATAGTAGGTCGGCAGGGGGCTAGGAATGAGCAGTTCTTC; CDR3aa: CASSIVGRQGARNEQFF
v_gene: TRBV5-6; abundance: NA; j_gene: TRBJ1-2; d_gene: TRBD1; CDR3nt: TGTGCCAGCAGCCGCGGGACAGAGGGTTCCTATGGCTACACCTTC; CDR3aa: CASSRGTEGSYGYTF
v_gene: TRBV10-3; abundance: NA; j_gene: TRBJ1-1; d_gene: TRBD1; CDR3nt: TGTGCCATCAGTGAGGGACAGGTTACTGAAGCTTTCTTT; CDR3aa: CAISEGQVTEAFF
v_gene: TRBV27; abundance: NA; j_gene: TRBJ1-3; d_gene: TRBD1; CDR3nt: TGTGCCAGCAGTCCCGGGACAGGGGAGCCCTCTGGAAACACCATATATTTT; CDR3aa: CASSPGTGEPSGNTIYF
v_gene: TRBV2; abundance: once; j_gene: TRBJ2-5; d_gene: NA; CDR3nt: TGTGCCAGCCGTCGGACGCTACAAGAGACCCAGTACTTC; CDR3aa: CASRRTLQETQYF
v_gene: TRBV6-4; abundance: NA; j_gene: TRBJ2-3; d_gene: TRBD2; CDR3nt: TGTCTTCGGACTAGCGGGAGTCCCGGGGCAGATACGCAGTATTTT; CDR3aa: CLRTSGSPGADTQYF
v_gene: TRBV5-4; abundance: NA; j_gene: TRBJ2-7; d_gene: TRBD2; CDR3nt: TGTGCCAGCAGCTCGGCTCCTAGCGGGAGGAGGTACGAGCAGTACTTC; CDR3aa: CASSSAPSGRRYEQYF
v_gene: TRBV7-3; abundance: NA; j_gene: TRBJ2-7; d_gene: TRBD1; CDR3nt: TGTGCCAGCAGCTTAGCAGGACAGGGAAGCTCCTACGAGCAGTACTTC; CDR3aa: CASSLAGQGSSYEQYF
v_gene: TRBV2; abundance: NA; j_gene: TRBJ2-1; d_gene: NA; CDR3nt: TGTGCCAGCATAGGGTACAATGAGCAGTTCTTC; CDR3aa: CASIGYNEQFF
v_gene: TRBV28; abundance: once; j_gene: TRBJ2-2; d_gene: NA; CDR3nt: TGTGCCAGCAGTTTAGTGGATTGGGCCGGGGAGCTGTTTTTT; CDR3aa: CASSLVDWAGELFF
v_gene: TRBV5-1; abundance: NA; j_gene: TRBJ2-5; d_gene: NA; CDR3nt: TGCGCCAGCAGCTTACTCAGGGTTGGGGAGACCCAGTACTTC; CDR3aa: CASSLLRVGETQYF
v_gene: TRBV19; abundance: few; j_gene: TRBJ2-7; d_gene: NA; CDR3nt: TGTGCCAGTAGTCCGAGACAGTACGAGCAGTACTTC; CDR3aa: CASSPRQYEQYF
v_gene: TRBV19; abundance: NA; j_gene: TRBJ1-5; d_gene: NA; CDR3nt: TGTGCCAGTAGCCCTACCCTAGGGGGTCAGCCCCAGCATTTT; CDR3aa: CASSPTLGGQPQHF
v_gene: TRBV18; abundance: NA; j_gene: TRBJ1-2; d_gene: TRBD1; CDR3nt: TGTGCCAGCTCGCTTGGACAGGACTATGGCTACACCTTC; CDR3aa: CASSLGQDYGYTF
v_gene: TRBV28; abundance: NA; j_gene: TRBJ2-3; d_gene: NA; CDR3nt: TGTGCCAGCTTTGAACGGAACACAGATACGCAGTATTTT; CDR3aa: CASFERNTDTQYF
v_gene: TRBV7-9; abundance: NA; j_gene: TRBJ1-6; d_gene: TRBD1; CDR3nt: TGTGCCAGCAGCTTAGTAGGAGGGGGCAAGGGCTCACCCCTCCACTTT; CDR3aa: CASSLVGGGKGSPLHF
v_gene: TRBV19; abundance: NA; j_gene: TRBJ1-3; d_gene: NA; CDR3nt: TGTGCCAGTAGTATTGGGGGAACTGGAAACACCATATATTTT; CDR3aa: CASSIGGTGNTIYF
v_gene: TRBV5-1; abundance: NA; j_gene: TRBJ2-1; d_gene: NA; CDR3nt: TGCGCCAGCAGCCCCTCGACGGGAGCCAATGAGCAGTTCTTC; CDR3aa: CASSPSTGANEQFF
v_gene: TRBV9; abundance: NA; j_gene: TRBJ2-7; d_gene: TRBD2; CDR3nt: TGTGCCAGCAGCGTAAGTGGGACTAGCGGTTTGGAGCAGTACTTC; CDR3aa: CASSVSGTSGLEQYF
v_gene: TRBV10-3; abundance: NA; j_gene: TRBJ2-7; d_gene: TRBD2; CDR3nt: TGTGCCATCAGTGTGGGGGGGATCTCCTACGAGCAGTACTTC; CDR3aa: CAISVGGISYEQYF
v_gene: TRBV27; abundance: NA; j_gene: TRBJ1-2; d_gene: NA; CDR3nt: TGTGCCAGCAGTTCGAGGGCGCAATCTGGCTACACCTTC; CDR3aa: CASSSRAQSGYTF
v_gene: TRBV19; abundance: NA; j_gene: TRBJ1-5; d_gene: TRBD1; CDR3nt: TGTGCCAGTAGGCCCTCCGGGACAGGGAAGAATCAGCCCCAGCATTTT; CDR3aa: CASRPSGTGKNQPQHF
v_gene: TRBV6-5; abundance: NA; j_gene: TRBJ1-4; d_gene: NA; CDR3nt: TGTGCCAGCAGTCCTTTGGGGGCAGGAGGTGAAAAACTGTTTTTT; CDR3aa: CASSPLGAGGEKLFF
v_gene: TRBV7-2; abundance: NA; j_gene: TRBJ1-2; d_gene: NA; CDR3nt: TGTGCCAGCAGCTTATTACGCGATCTTTATGGCTACACCTTC; CDR3aa: CASSLLRDLYGYTF
v_gene: TRBV5-1; abundance: NA; j_gene: TRBJ1-2; d_gene: TRBD1; CDR3nt: TGCGCCAGCAGCCTCTCCGGACAGGTATACGATGGCTACACCTTC; CDR3aa: CASSLSGQVYDGYTF
v_gene: TRBV6-2/TRBV6-3; abundance: NA; j_gene: TRBJ2-7; d_gene: TRBD2; CDR3nt: TGTGCCAGCAGTTACTCGGTGGGACTAGCGGGAGAATACGAGCAGTACTTC; CDR3aa: CASSYSVGLAGEYEQYF
v_gene: TRBV9; abundance: NA; j_gene: TRBJ2-1; d_gene: TRBD2; CDR3nt: TGTGCCAGCAGCTCCCGGACTAGCCGAAGCCACAATGAGCAGTTCTTC; CDR3aa: CASSSRTSRSHNEQFF
v_gene: TRBV2; abundance: NA; j_gene: TRBJ2-2; d_gene: NA; CDR3nt: TGTGCCGGAAAACAGAAATACACCGGGGAGCTGTTTTTT; CDR3aa: CAGKQKYTGELFF
v_gene: TRBV5-1; abundance: NA; j_gene: TRBJ2-3; d_gene: TRBD2; CDR3nt: TGCGCCAGCAGCTTGCTTCGACTAGCGGGAGGGCCGAGAGATACGCAGTATTTT; CDR3aa: CASSLLRLAGGPRDTQYF
v_gene: TRBV7-8; abundance: NA; j_gene: TRBJ1-4; d_gene: NA; CDR3nt: TGTGCCAGCAGCTTAGCTCGGGGGGGACGAAATGAAAAACTGTTTTTT; CDR3aa: CASSLARGGRNEKLFF
v_gene: TRBV5-1; abundance: NA; j_gene: TRBJ2-2; d_gene: NA; CDR3nt: TGCGCCAGCAGCTTGGGGTCGCAGGGCTGGGCCGGGGAGCTGTTTTTT; CDR3aa: CASSLGSQGWAGELFF
v_gene: TRBV6-5; abundance: NA; j_gene: TRBJ1-2; d_gene: NA; CDR3nt: TGTGCCAGCAGTTACTCGCCCCTCTATGGCTACACCTTC; CDR3aa: CASSYSPLYGYTF
v_gene: TRBV6-5; abundance: NA; j_gene: TRBJ2-7; d_gene: TRBD2; CDR3nt: TGTGCCAGCAGCTTAGCGGGCGACGAGCAGTACTTC; CDR3aa: CASSLAGDEQYF
v_gene: TRBV6-5; abundance: NA; j_gene: TRBJ2-5; d_gene: NA; CDR3nt: TGTGCCAGCATGATTGGCGAGACCCAGTACTTC; CDR3aa: CASMIGETQYF
v_gene: TRBV5-1; abundance: NA; j_gene: TRBJ1-2; d_gene: NA; CDR3nt: TGCGCCAGCAGCGCGGGCCAGGGGTTCAACTATGGCTACACCTTC; CDR3aa: CASSAGQGFNYGYTF
v_gene: TRBV9; abundance: NA; j_gene: TRBJ2-2; d_gene: NA; CDR3nt: TGTGCCACCCGACCCGGGGGTGCCCAGGGAGGGGAGCTGTTTTTT; CDR3aa: CATRPGGAQGGELFF
v_gene: TRBV28; abundance: NA; j_gene: TRBJ1-1; d_gene: TRBD1; CDR3nt: TGTGCCAGCAGTCCTAGACAGGGACTCAACACTGAAGCTTTCTTT; CDR3aa: CASSPRQGLNTEAFF
v_gene: TRBV19; abundance: NA; j_gene: TRBJ1-2; d_gene: NA; CDR3nt: TGTGCCAGTAGTATTTTGGCGAATGATCATGGCTACACCTTC; CDR3aa: CASSILANDHGYTF
v_gene: TRBV28; abundance: NA; j_gene: TRBJ2-1; d_gene: NA; CDR3nt: TGTGCCAGCAGTTGGGGTCAACACAATGAGCAGTTCTTC; CDR3aa: CASSWGQHNEQFF
v_gene: TRBV11-2; abundance: NA; j_gene: TRBJ1-1; d_gene: TRBD1; CDR3nt: TGTGCCAGCAGCGCCGACAGGGGGCGGCCTCCAACTTTCTTT; CDR3aa: CASSADRGRPPTFF
v_gene: TRBV2; abundance: NA; j_gene: TRBJ1-1; d_gene: NA; CDR3nt: TGTGCCAGCAGTGAAAGGGGGAACACTGAAGCTTTCTTT; CDR3aa: CASSERGNTEAFF
v_gene: TRBV28; abundance: few; j_gene: TRBJ1-1; d_gene: TRBD1; CDR3nt: TGTGCCAGCAGCTCGCCGGGACAGGGCCGTGCTTTCTTT; CDR3aa: CASSSPGQGRAFF
v_gene: TRBV4-2; abundance: NA; j_gene: TRBJ1-4; d_gene: TRBD1; CDR3nt: TGTGCCAGCAGCCCGGGACAGGCAACAACTAATGAAAAACTGTTTTTT; CDR3aa: CASSPGQATTNEKLFF
v_gene: TRBV11-2; abundance: few; j_gene: TRBJ2-5; d_gene: NA; CDR3nt: TGTGCCAGCAGCCCCCGAGTCAGGACCCCGGGGCAAGAGACCCAGTACTTC; CDR3aa: CASSPRVRTPGQETQYF